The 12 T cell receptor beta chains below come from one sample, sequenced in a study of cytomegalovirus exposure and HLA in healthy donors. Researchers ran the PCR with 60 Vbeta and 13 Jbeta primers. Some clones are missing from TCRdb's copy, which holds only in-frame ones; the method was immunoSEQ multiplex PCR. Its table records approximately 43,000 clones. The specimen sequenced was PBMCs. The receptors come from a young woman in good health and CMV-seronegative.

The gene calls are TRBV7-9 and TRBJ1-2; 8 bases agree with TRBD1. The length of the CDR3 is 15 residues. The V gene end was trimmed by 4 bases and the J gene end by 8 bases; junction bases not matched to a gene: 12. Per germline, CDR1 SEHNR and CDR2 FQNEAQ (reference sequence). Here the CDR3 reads CASSSIDRGSEGYTF. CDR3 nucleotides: TGTGCCAGCAGCTCGATCGACAGGGGTAGTGAAGGCTACACCTTC.

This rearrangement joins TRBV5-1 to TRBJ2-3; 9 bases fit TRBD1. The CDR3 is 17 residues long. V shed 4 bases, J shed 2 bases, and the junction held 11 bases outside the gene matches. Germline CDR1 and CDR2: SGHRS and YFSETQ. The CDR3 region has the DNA TGCGCCAGCAGCCGACCCGCCGGGACAGGGACCACAGATACGCAGTATTTT. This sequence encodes CASSRPAGTGTTDTQYF.

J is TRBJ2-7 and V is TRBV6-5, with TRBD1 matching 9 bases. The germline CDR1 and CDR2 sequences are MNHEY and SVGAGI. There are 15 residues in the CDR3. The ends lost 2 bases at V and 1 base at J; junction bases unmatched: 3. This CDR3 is CASSYLGQGSYEQYF. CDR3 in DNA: TGTGCCAGCAGTTACCTGGGACAGGGTTCCTACGAGCAGTACTTC.

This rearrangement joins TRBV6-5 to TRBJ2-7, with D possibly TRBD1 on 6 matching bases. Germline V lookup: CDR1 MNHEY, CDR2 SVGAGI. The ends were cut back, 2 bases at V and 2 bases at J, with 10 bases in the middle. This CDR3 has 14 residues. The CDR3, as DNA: TGTGCCAGCAGTTACACTCAGGGGACCTACGAGCAGTACTTC. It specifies CASSYTQGTYEQYF.

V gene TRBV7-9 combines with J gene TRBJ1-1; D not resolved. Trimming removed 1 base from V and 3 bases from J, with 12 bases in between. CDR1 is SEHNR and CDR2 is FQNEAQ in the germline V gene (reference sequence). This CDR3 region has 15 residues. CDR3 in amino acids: CASSLVSLLDTEAFF. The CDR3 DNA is TGTGCCAGCAGCTTAGTTAGTTTATTGGACACTGAAGCTTTCTTT.

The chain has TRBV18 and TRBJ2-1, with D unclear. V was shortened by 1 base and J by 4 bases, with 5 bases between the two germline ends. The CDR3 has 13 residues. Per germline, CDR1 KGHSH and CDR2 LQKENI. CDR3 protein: CASSPRVYNEQFF. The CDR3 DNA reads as TGTGCCAGCTCACCACGAGTATACAATGAGCAGTTCTTC.

The CDR3 nucleotides read TGTGCCAGCAGTATAGAAGGGGGCTACACTGAAGCTTTCTTT. Translated, it gives CASSIEGGYTEAFF. The genes are TRBV6-5 and TRBJ1-1; 7 bases match TRBD1. The CDR3 runs to 14 residues. The V gene's germline CDR1 is MNHEY and CDR2 SVGAGI. J lost 3 bases, V lost 5 bases, and 6 bases had no gene match.

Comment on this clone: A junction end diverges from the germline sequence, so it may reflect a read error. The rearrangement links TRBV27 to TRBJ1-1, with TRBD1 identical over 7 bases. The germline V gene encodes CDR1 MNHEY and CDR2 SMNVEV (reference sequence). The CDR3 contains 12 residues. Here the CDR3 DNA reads TGTGCCAGCAGTTTGCTGGACAGGAGTTTCTCCTTT. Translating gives CASSLLDRSFSF.

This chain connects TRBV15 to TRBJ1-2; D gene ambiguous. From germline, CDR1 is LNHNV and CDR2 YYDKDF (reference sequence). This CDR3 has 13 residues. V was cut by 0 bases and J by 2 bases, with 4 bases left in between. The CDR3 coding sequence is TGTGCCACCAGCAGAGATGTAAACTATGGCTACACCTTC. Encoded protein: CATSRDVNYGYTF.

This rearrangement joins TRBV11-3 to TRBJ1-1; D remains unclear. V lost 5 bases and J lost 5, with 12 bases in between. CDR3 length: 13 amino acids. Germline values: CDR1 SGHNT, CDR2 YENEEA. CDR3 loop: CASSAEAWTEAFF. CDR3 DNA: TGTGCCAGCAGCGCGGAGGCTTGGACTGAAGCTTTCTTT.

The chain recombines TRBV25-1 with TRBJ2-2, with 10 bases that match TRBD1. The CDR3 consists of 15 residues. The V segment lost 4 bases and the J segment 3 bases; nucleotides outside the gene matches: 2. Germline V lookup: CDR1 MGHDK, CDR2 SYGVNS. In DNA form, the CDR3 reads TGTGCCAGCAGTGGGGGGACAGGGGACACCGGGGAGCTGTTTTTT. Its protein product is CASSGGTGDTGELFF. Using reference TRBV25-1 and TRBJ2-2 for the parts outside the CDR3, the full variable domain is EADIYQTPRYLVIGTGKKITLECSQTMGHDKMYWYQQDPGMELHLIHYSYGVNSTEKGDLSSESTVSRIRTEHFPLTLESARPSHTSQYLCASSGGTGDTGELFFGEGSRLTVL.

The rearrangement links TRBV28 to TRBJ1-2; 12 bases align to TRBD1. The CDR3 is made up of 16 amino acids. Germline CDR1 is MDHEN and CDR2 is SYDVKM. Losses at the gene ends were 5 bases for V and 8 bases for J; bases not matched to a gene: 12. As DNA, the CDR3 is TGTGCCAGCAGTACTACACCGGGACAGGGGGCGCGGGGCTACACCTTC. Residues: CASSTTPGQGARGYTF.